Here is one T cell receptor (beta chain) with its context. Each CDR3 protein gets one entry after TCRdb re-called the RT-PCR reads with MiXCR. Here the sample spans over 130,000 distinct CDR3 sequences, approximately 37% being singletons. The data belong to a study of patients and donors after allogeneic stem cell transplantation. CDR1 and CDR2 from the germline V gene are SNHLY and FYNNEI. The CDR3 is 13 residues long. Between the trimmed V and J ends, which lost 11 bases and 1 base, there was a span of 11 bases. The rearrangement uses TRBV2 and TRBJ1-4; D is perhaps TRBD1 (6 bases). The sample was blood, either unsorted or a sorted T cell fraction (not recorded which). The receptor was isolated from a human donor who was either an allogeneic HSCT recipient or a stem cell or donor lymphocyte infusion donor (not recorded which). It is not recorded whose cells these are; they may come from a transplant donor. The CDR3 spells CAADSGTNEKLFF. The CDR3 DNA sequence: TGTGCCGCGGACAGTGGAACTAATGAAAAACTGTTTTTT.